What follows are 10 T cell receptor beta chains derived from one specimen sequenced in a study of blood T cell repertoires in COVID-19 (TCRdb year 2020). The library was built by means of the immunoSEQ multiplex PCR assay. The table was pulled from immuneACCESS by TCRdb, which kept in-frame rearrangements only. Such tables lose some clones; where checked, under half of the loss comes from unresolved V genes, and the rest has no known cause. The sample table shows about 89,000 clones, and 60% to 85% are seen once. The top ten clones comprise under 50% of the sample. Sample: peripheral blood. These receptors were taken from a human donor in a cohort sampled during active COVID-19.

This clone has a single count. The J gene is TRBJ2-3, the V gene TRBV5-6; 7 positions match TRBD1. Germline assignment: CDR1 SGHDT and CDR2 YYEEEE. V was pared by 5 bases and J by 4 bases, with 7 bases of the junction left unmatched. The CDR3 runs 14 residues. The DNA of the CDR3 is TGTGCCAGCAGTCCTACCGGGACAGCAGATACGCAGTATTTT. It encodes CASSPTGTADTQYF.

This chain links TRBV27 with TRBJ2-3; TRBD1 agrees at 10 bases. The V gene end was trimmed by 5 bases and the J gene end by 7 bases; junction bases not matched to a gene: 3. Germline V gives CDR1 MNHEY, CDR2 SMNVEV (reference sequence). This CDR3 region has 13 residues. The CDR3 DNA is TGTGCCAGCAGTCGACAGGGGGCATATACGCAGTATTTT. This translates into CASSRQGAYTQYF.

The chain carries TRBV4-1 and TRBJ1-5; TRBD1 agrees at 8 bases. The germline V gene has CDR1 MGHRA and CDR2 YSYEKL. The V segment lost 4 bases and the J segment 5 bases; nucleotides outside the gene matches: 7. This CDR3 is 15 amino acids long. CDR3 protein: CASSPTATGDQPQHF. The CDR3 DNA is TGCGCCAGCAGCCCGACTGCGACAGGGGATCAGCCCCAGCATTTT.

The chain combines TRBV11-2 with TRBJ2-7, with 9 bases matching TRBD2. Germline V lookup: CDR1 SGHAT, CDR2 FQNNGV. The trim removed 5 bases at V and 10 bases at J, leaving 9 bases unmatched. The CDR3 consists of 13 residues. The CDR3 loop is CASSVGTSRPQYF. DNA of the CDR3: TGTGCCAGCAGCGTAGGGACTAGCCGGCCCCAGTACTTC.

In this sample, this clone turned up many times. Sequence at one end of the junction differs from germline and may be a read error. The J gene is TRBJ2-2, the V gene TRBV6-6; D is undetermined. Per germline, CDR1 MNHNY and CDR2 SVGAGI (reference sequence). CDR3 length equals 12 residues. The CDR3 DNA reads TGTGCCATGCAAATGGGCACCCGGGAGCTGTTTTTT. It is translated as CAMQMGTRELFF.

The rearrangement links TRBV7-8 to TRBJ2-7, with D perhaps TRBD2 (6 bases). Trimming pared 5 bases from V and 0 bases from J, leaving 11 bases between. The CDR3 runs to 14 residues. The germline CDR1 and CDR2 sequences are SGHVS and FQNEAQ. CDR3 in DNA: TGTGCCAGCAGCAGGGAGGTGTACTCCTACGAGCAGTACTTC. Protein: CASSREVYSYEQYF.

V usage is TRBV28 and J usage is TRBJ1-1, with no clear D. This CDR3 has 11 amino acids. Germline lookup yields CDR1 MDHEN and CDR2 SYDVKM. Trimming pared 6 bases from V and 1 base from J, leaving 3 bases between. This CDR3 reads CASSRNTEAFF. The CDR3 DNA follows: TGTGCCAGCAGCCGGAACACTGAAGCTTTCTTT.

This CDR3 reads CASSPGRVYNEQFF. The CDR3 DNA follows: TGTGCCAGCTCACCCGGGAGGGTATACAATGAGCAGTTCTTC. This rearrangement joins TRBV18 to TRBJ2-1, with TRBD2 matching 8 bases. Germline assignment: CDR1 KGHSH and CDR2 LQKENI. The trim removed 3 bases at V and 4 bases at J, leaving 2 bases unmatched. This CDR3 comprises 14 residues.

The chain carries TRBV6-2 or TRBV6-3 and TRBJ2-2, with D uncertain. The CDR3 runs 18 residues. With 5 bases removed from V and 1 base from J, the gap between germline ends came to 20 bases. From germline, CDR1 is MNHEY and CDR2 SVGEGT. CDR3 protein: CASSPSLSRKGNTGELFF. CDR3 in DNA: TGTGCCAGCAGTCCAAGCCTTAGCAGAAAAGGGAACACCGGGGAGCTGTTTTTT.

This chain links TRBV10-3 with TRBJ2-7; D ambiguous. V lost 1 base, J lost 2 bases, and 12 bases lay in between. The length of the CDR3 is 15 residues. The germline V gene encodes CDR1 ENHRY and CDR2 SYGVKD. The CDR3 spells CAISEFYREPYEQYF. The CDR3 DNA is TGTGCCATCAGTGAGTTTTACAGAGAACCCTACGAGCAGTACTTC.